One sample yielded the 10 T cell receptor beta chains listed below, sequenced in a study of patients and donors after allogeneic stem cell transplantation. TCRdb re-called the RT-PCR reads through MiXCR, storing one row per CDR3 protein. The table records some 880,000 distinct CDR3 sequences, roughly 17% of them present only once. Sequenced material: blood, either unsorted or a sorted T cell fraction (not recorded which). Receptors were obtained from a human donor who was either an allogeneic HSCT recipient or a stem cell or donor lymphocyte infusion donor (not recorded which). It is not recorded whose cells these are; they may come from a transplant donor.

V and J are TRBV25-1 and TRBJ2-5; a possible D gene is TRBD1 (6 bases). The V and J ends lost 1 base and 5 bases respectively, with 14 bases between them. This CDR3 spans 15 amino acids. Germline values: CDR1 MGHDK, CDR2 SYGVNS. The CDR3 here is CASSELQGFGETQYF. The CDR3 nucleotides read TGTGCCAGCAGTGAATTACAGGGTTTCGGGGAGACCCAGTACTTC. Together with reference TRBV25-1 and TRBJ2-5, the CDR3 gives the full variable domain: EADIYQTPRYLVIGTGKKITLECSQTMGHDKMYWYQQDPGMELHLIHYSYGVNSTEKGDLSSESTVSRIRTEHFPLTLESARPSHTSQYLCASSELQGFGETQYFGPGTRLLVL.

This sequence joins TRBV6-1 and TRBJ2-1; 7 bases map to TRBD1. The length of the CDR3 is 13 residues. The V gene end was trimmed by 6 bases and the J gene end by 9 bases; junction bases not matched to a gene: 8. Germline V gives CDR1 MNHNS, CDR2 SASEGT. The CDR3 region has the DNA TGTGCCAGCAGGCACAGGGGCAGGGGTGAGCAGTTCTTC. This encodes CASRHRGRGEQFF.

The V and J genes are TRBV11-2 and TRBJ2-7; 7 bases align to TRBD2. CDR1 and CDR2 from the germline V gene are SGHAT and FQNNGV. V lost 0 bases to trimming and J lost 13 bases; unmatched junction nucleotides: 12. The CDR3 is made up of 14 amino acids. CDR3 sequence: CASSLEIAGVRLYF. The CDR3 region has the DNA TGTGCCAGCAGCTTAGAAATCGCGGGGGTCCGTCTTTACTTC.

In this sample, this clonotype turned up a few times. The rearrangement links TRBV6-5 to TRBJ2-7; tentatively, D is TRBD1 or TRBD2 (5 bases each). The CDR3 is made up of 16 amino acids. Trimming left V 0 bases short and J 0 bases short, with 12 bases between. Germline assignment: CDR1 MNHEY and CDR2 SVGAGI. The CDR3 is CASSYSGGIGSYEQYF. CDR3 DNA sequence: TGTGCCAGCAGTTACTCTGGGGGAATCGGCTCCTACGAGCAGTACTTC.

The chain carries TRBV5-1 and TRBJ1-1; 7 nucleotides agree with TRBD1. V shed 4 bases, J shed 1 base, and the junction held 4 bases outside the gene matches. CDR3 length: 14 amino acids. CDR1 is SGHRS, CDR2 YFSETQ, per germline. CDR3 residues: CASSAGTENTEAFF. The CDR3 DNA is TGCGCCAGCAGCGCCGGGACAGAGAACACTGAAGCTTTCTTT.

The V gene is TRBV11-1, the J gene TRBJ2-7, with 7 bases aligning to TRBD1. Trimming removed 5 bases from V and 0 bases from J; junction bases left unmatched: 16. Germline V gene data show CDR1 as SGHAT and CDR2 as FQDESV (reference sequence). The CDR3 is made up of 18 amino acids. The CDR3 DNA sequence: TGTGCCAGCAGCCGAGGCCTGGGCCCGACAGGGAACTCCTACGAGCAGTACTTC. Translation gives CASSRGLGPTGNSYEQYF.

This clonotype was picked up many times. V and J are TRBV5-1 and TRBJ2-5, with D uncertain. The ends were cut back, 4 bases at V and 3 bases at J, with 7 bases in the middle. The CDR3 contains 12 residues. Germline-derived CDR1 and CDR2 are SGHRS and YFSETQ. CDR3 coding DNA: TGCGCCAGCAGCCGGACCAAAGAGACCCAGTACTTC. Translating it yields CASSRTKETQYF. The full variable domain, completed using reference TRBV5-1 and TRBJ2-5, is KAGVTQTPRYLIKTRGQQVTLSCSPISGHRSVSWYQQTPGQGLQFLFEYFSETQRNKGNFPGRFSGRQFSNSRSEMNVSTLELGDSALYLCASSRTKETQYFGPGTRLLVL.

This clonotype has a handful of counts. The chain employs TRBV7-9 and TRBJ1-4, with D possibly being TRBD1 (5 bases). The CDR3 is 14 amino acids. V was pared by 3 bases and J by 7 bases, with 12 bases between. Germline V lookup: CDR1 SEHNR, CDR2 FQNEAQ (reference sequence). The CDR3 region has the DNA TGTGCCAGCAGCTTGGACCGGGGGAGTGAAAAACTGTTTTTT. Its translation: CASSLDRGSEKLFF.

This chain uses TRBV27 with TRBJ2-7; D may be TRBD2 (6 bases). This CDR3 comprises 14 residues. Trimming shortened V by 4 bases and J by 1 base, and 11 bases separated the two germline ends. CDR1 is MNHEY and CDR2 is SMNVEV in the germline V gene (reference sequence). In DNA, the CDR3 is TGTGCCAGCAGTTCTGGCGGGGTTTCCTACGAGCAGTACTTC. This encodes CASSSGGVSYEQYF.

This clonotype was seen a few times. The chain combines TRBV12-3 or TRBV12-4 with TRBJ1-1, with D possibly TRBD1 on 5 matching bases. Trimming shortened V by 5 bases and J by 11 bases, and 18 bases separated the two germline ends. There are 13 residues in the CDR3. The CDR3: CASSPRTWSGAFF. Here the CDR3 DNA reads TGTGCCAGCAGTCCACGGACATGGAGTGGGGCTTTCTTT.